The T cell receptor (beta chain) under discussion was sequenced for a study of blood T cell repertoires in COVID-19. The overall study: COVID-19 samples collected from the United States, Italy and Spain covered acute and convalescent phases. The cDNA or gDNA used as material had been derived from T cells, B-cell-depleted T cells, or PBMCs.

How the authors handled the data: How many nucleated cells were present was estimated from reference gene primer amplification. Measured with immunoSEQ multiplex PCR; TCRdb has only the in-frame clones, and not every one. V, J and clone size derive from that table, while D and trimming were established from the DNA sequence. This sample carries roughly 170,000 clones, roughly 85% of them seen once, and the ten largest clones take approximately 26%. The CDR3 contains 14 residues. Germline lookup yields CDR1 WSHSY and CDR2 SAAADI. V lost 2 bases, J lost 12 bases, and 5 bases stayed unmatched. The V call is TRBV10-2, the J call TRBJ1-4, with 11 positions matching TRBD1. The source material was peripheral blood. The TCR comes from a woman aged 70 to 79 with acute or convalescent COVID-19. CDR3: CASSEVAGQGELFF. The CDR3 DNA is TGCGCCAGCAGTGAGGTGGCGGGACAGGGGGAACTGTTTTTT.